This T cell receptor (beta chain) originates from a study of CD8 T cells in Susac syndrome. The V gene's germline CDR1 is MNHEY and CDR2 SVGEGT. Trimming pared 5 bases from V and 0 bases from J, leaving 14 bases between. CDR3 length equals 16 residues. With random hexamers, about 0.45 to 1 ug RNA was reverse transcribed. TCRdb called the immunoSEQ multiplex PCR reads again in MiXCR, with one record for every CDR3 protein. The sample lists 200,000 to 250,000 distinct CDR3 sequences; around 90% were seen once. This TCR was sampled from a human donor with multiple sclerosis. Sequencing was carried out using CD8+ T cells from PBMCs. The V and J genes are TRBV6-2 or TRBV6-3 and TRBJ2-4; possibly TRBD1 for D (6 bases). CDR3 nucleotide sequence: TGTGCCAGCAGTCCAGGGGTGCAACTAGCCAAAAACATTCAGTACTTC. Encoded protein: CASSPGVQLAKNIQYF.